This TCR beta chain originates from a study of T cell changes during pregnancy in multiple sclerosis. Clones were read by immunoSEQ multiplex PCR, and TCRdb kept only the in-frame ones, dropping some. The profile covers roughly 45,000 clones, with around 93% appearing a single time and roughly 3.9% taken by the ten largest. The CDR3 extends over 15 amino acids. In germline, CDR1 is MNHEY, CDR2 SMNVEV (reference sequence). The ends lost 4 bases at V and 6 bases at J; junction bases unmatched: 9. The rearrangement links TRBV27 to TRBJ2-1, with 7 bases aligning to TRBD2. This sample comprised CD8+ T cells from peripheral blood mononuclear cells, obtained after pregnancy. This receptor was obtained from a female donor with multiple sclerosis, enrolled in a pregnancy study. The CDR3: CASSWGGPGINEQFF. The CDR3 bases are TGTGCCAGCAGTTGGGGGGGACCAGGGATCAATGAGCAGTTCTTC.